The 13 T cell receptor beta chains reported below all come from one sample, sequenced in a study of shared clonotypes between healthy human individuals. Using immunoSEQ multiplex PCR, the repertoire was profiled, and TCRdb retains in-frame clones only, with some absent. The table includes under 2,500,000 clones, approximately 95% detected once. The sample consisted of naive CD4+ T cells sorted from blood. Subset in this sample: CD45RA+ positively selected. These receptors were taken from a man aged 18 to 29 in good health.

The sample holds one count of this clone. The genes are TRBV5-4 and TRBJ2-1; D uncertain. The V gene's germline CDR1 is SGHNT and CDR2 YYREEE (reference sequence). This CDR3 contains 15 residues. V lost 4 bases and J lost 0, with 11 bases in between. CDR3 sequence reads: CASSPLPGSYNEQFF. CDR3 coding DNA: TGTGCCAGCAGCCCCCTGCCAGGCTCCTACAATGAGCAGTTCTTC.

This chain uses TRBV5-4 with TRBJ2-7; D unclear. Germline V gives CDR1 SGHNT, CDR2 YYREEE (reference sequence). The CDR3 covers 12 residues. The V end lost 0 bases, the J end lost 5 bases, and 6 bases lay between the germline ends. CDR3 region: CASSLVANEQYF. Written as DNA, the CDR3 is TGTGCCAGCAGCTTGGTGGCAAACGAGCAGTACTTC.

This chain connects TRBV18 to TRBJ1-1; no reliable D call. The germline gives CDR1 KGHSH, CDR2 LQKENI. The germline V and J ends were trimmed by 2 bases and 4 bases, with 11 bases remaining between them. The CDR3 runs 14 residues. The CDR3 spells CASSPTKVGTEAFF. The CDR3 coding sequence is TGTGCCAGCTCACCAACTAAGGTAGGCACTGAAGCTTTCTTT.

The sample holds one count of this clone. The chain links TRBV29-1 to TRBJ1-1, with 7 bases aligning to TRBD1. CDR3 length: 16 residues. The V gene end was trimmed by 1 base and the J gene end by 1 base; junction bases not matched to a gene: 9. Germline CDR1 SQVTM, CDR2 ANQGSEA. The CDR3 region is CSVEAGGRTGNTEAFF. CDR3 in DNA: TGCAGCGTTGAAGCAGGGGGTCGCACAGGGAACACTGAAGCTTTCTTT.

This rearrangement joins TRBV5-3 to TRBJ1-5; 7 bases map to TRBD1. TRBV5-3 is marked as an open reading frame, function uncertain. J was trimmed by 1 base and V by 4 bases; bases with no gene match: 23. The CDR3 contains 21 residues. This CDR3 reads CARSHDTTHYRGSMSNQPQHF. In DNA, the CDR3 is TGTGCCAGAAGCCACGATACAACCCACTACAGGGGAAGTATGAGCAATCAGCCCCAGCATTTT.

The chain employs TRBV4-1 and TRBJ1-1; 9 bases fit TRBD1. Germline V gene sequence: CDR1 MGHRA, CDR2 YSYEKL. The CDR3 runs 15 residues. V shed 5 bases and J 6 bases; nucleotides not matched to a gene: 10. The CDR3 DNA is TGCGCCAGCAGCTTACCGACAGGGGGGATTTCTGAAGCTTTCTTT. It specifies CASSLPTGGISEAFF.

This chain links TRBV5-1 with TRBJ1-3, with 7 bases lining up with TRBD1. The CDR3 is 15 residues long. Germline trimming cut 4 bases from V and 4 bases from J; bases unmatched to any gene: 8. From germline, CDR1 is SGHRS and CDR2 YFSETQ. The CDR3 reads CASSTQGQYGNTIYF. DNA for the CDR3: TGCGCCAGCAGCACCCAGGGACAGTACGGAAACACCATATATTTT.

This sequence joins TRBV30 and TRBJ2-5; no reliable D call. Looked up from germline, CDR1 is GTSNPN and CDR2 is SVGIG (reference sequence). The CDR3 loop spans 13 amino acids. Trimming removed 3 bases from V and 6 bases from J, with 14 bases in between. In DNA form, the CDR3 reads TGTGCCTGGAGCGAATCCGGCTCCCAGACCCAGTACTTC. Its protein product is CAWSESGSQTQYF. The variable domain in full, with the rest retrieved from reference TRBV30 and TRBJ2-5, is SQTIHQWPATLVQPVGSPLSLECTVEGTSNPNLYWYRQAAGRGLQLLFYSVGIGQISSEVPQNLSASRPQDRQFILSSKKLLLSDSGFYLCAWSESGSQTQYFGPGTRLLVL.

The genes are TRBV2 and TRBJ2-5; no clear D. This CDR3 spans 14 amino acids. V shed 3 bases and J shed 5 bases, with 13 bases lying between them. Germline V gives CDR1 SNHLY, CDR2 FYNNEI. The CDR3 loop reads CASSDFMSSETQYF. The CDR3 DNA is TGTGCCAGCAGTGACTTCATGAGCAGCGAGACCCAGTACTTC.

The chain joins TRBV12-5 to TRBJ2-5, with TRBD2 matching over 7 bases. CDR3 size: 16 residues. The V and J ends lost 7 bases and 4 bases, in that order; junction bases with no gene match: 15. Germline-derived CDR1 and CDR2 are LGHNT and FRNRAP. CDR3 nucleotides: TGTGCTAGTGCCCCGACCCGGGACTACCCAACAGAGACCCAGTACTTC. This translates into CASAPTRDYPTETQYF.

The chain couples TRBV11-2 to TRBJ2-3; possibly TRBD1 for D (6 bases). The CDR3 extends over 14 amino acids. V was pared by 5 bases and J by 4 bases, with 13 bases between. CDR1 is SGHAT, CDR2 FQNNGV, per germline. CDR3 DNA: TGTGCCAGCAGCCCAGGGGAGAGGTCAGATACGCAGTATTTT. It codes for CASSPGERSDTQYF.

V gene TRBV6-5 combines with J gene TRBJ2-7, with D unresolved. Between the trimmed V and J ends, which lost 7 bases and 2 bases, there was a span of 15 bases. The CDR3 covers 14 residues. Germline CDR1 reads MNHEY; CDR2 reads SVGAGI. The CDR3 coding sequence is TGTGCCAGCACTCACTCACTAAGCCCCTACGAGCAGTACTTC. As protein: CASTHSLSPYEQYF.

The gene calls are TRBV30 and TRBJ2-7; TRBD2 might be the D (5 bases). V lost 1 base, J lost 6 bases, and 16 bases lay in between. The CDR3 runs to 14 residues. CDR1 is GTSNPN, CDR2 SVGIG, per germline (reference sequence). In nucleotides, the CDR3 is TGTGCCTGGAGTGATCGAGGGCCGCCGGGCGAGCAGTACTTC. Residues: CAWSDRGPPGEQYF.